Described below is a single TCR beta chain sequence and its context. Its specificity is unknown. Trimming took off 3 bases at V and 0 bases at J, with 16 bases between the two ends. The CDR3 loop spans 16 amino acids. Germline CDR1 GTSNPN, CDR2 SVGIG (reference sequence). Donors included only healthy HIV-negative adults lacking recent acute infections or vaccinations. Donors were Caucasian adults residing in Nashville, Tennessee, USA. The data derive from a study of shared clonotypes between healthy human individuals. Whole-study results and caveats: Of the naive CD4 clonotypes, around 4.7% were shared across a few donors.

Using approximately 190 ng DNA, approximately 30,000 T cell genomes, the sorted-subset replicate PCRs were run. Clones were read by immunoSEQ multiplex PCR, and TCRdb kept only the in-frame ones, dropping some. Of more than 900,000 clones in the sample, about four fifths are singletons; the top ten hold roughly 0.57%. The chain employs TRBV30 and TRBJ2-3, with TRBD2 as a possible D gene (5 bases). This receptor was obtained from a man between 18 and 29 years old in good health. Some clones in this sample may be carry-over from other donors' samples. The sequenced sample consisted of memory CD4+ T cells from PBMCs. Subset meaning: CD45RA-negative fraction. The CDR3 nucleotides read TGTGCCTGGAGCCCCTGGCTAGCAGTTAGCACAGATACGCAGTATTTT. It translates to CAWSPWLAVSTDTQYF.